The 10 T cell receptor beta chains below come from one sample, sequenced in a study of shared clonotypes between healthy human individuals. Profiling relied on immunoSEQ multiplex PCR, and the TCRdb table lists in-frame clones only, not all of them. Of approximately 2,000,000 clones listed, less than 95% are singletons. Sequenced input: naive CD4+ T cells from PBMCs. Subset given: CD45RA+ positively selected. These receptor sequences come from a young man in good health. Some clones in this sample may be carry-over from other donors' samples.

This chain links TRBV11-3 with TRBJ2-3, with D maybe TRBD2 (6 bases). Trimming removed 5 bases at V and 8 bases at J, with 17 bases between. CDR1 and CDR2 from the germline V gene are SGHNT and YENEEA. This CDR3 has 14 amino acids. The CDR3 DNA sequence: TGTGCCAGCAGCCGTACTAGCAGAGTCGGTACGCAGTATTTT. Translating gives CASSRTSRVGTQYF.

V usage is TRBV28 and J usage is TRBJ2-7, with D unresolved. This CDR3 is built from 15 residues. Germline CDR1 is MDHEN and CDR2 is SYDVKM. Trimming took off 6 bases at V and 4 bases at J, with 19 bases between the two ends. CDR3: CASSAFGRTAYEQYF. DNA of the CDR3: TGTGCCAGCAGCGCCTTCGGCAGGACGGCATACGAGCAGTACTTC.

The chain recombines TRBV4-3 with TRBJ2-1; D is perhaps TRBD2 (6 bases). V was pared by 4 bases and J by 2 bases, with 12 bases between. From germline, CDR1 is LGHNA and CDR2 YSLEER. This CDR3 has 15 amino acids. The CDR3: CASSPDSGTYNEQFF. The CDR3 DNA sequence: TGCGCCAGCAGCCCGGATAGCGGTACCTACAATGAGCAGTTCTTC.

V is TRBV11-2 and J is TRBJ2-1; D is perhaps TRBD2 (6 bases). The CDR3 contains 17 residues. Germline loops: CDR1 SGHAT, CDR2 FQNNGV. V was pared by 1 base and J by 0 bases, with 13 bases between. CDR3 nucleotides: TGTGCCAGCAGCTTAGTCTCCCGGACTATCTCCTACAATGAGCAGTTCTTC. Its protein product is CASSLVSRTISYNEQFF.

Comment on this clone: The sample contains more than one DNA sequence encoding this CDR3. The V and J genes are TRBV19 and TRBJ1-5; the D is unclear. The CDR3 sequence is 14 residues long. Germline loops: CDR1 LNHDA, CDR2 SQIVND (reference sequence). V was cut by 3 bases and J by 0 bases, with 6 bases left in between. CDR3 sequence reads: CASSILGSNQPQHF. CDR3 DNA: TGTGCCAGTAGTATCCTCGGTAGCAATCAGCCCCAGCATTTT.

V usage is TRBV6-5 and J usage is TRBJ2-1; the D is unclear. CDR1 and CDR2 from the germline V gene are MNHEY and SVGAGI. Trimming took off 5 bases at V and 0 bases at J, with 11 bases between the two ends. The CDR3 covers 15 residues. As DNA, the CDR3 is TGTGCCAGCAGTCGTGCGGCGAACTCCTACAATGAGCAGTTCTTC. Translated, it gives CASSRAANSYNEQFF.

The rearrangement uses TRBV7-9 and TRBJ2-5; TRBD2 is a possible D gene (5 bases). Germline V gene lookup returns CDR1 SEHNR and CDR2 FQNEAQ (reference sequence). There are 15 residues in the CDR3. V lost 7 bases and J 2 bases, leaving 17 bases between the germline ends. CDR3 amino acids: CASTPLWGVQETQYF. In DNA, the CDR3 is TGTGCCAGCACCCCTTTGTGGGGAGTGCAAGAGACCCAGTACTTC.

In this sample, this clone turned up once. The rearrangement links TRBV6-6 to TRBJ2-1, with 7 bases aligning to TRBD1. From germline, CDR1 is MNHNY and CDR2 SVGAGI (reference sequence). The ends lost 4 bases at V and 4 bases at J; junction bases unmatched: 7. The CDR3 sequence is 15 residues long. The DNA of the CDR3 is TGTGCCAGCAGTTCACCGGGACAGATGTACAATGAGCAGTTCTTC. It encodes CASSSPGQMYNEQFF.

CDR3: CASSLAGVGEQFF. CDR3 nucleotides: TGTGCCAGCAGCTTGGCGGGAGTCGGTGAGCAGTTCTTC. The rearrangement links TRBV5-4 to TRBJ2-1; D may be TRBD2 (6 bases). The CDR3 is 13 residues long. Trimming took 0 bases from V and 9 from J, leaving 10 bases between them. Germline-derived CDR1 and CDR2 are SGHNT and YYREEE (reference sequence).

The chain has TRBV5-5 and TRBJ2-6; D unresolved. The CDR3 runs 16 residues. V lost 1 base and J lost 3, with 11 bases in between. Germline-derived CDR1 and CDR2 are SGHKS and YYEKEE (reference sequence). For the CDR3, the DNA is TGTGCCAGCAGCTTGAGGACCGCCCGTGGGGCCAACGTCCTGACTTTC. The encoded protein is CASSLRTARGANVLTF.